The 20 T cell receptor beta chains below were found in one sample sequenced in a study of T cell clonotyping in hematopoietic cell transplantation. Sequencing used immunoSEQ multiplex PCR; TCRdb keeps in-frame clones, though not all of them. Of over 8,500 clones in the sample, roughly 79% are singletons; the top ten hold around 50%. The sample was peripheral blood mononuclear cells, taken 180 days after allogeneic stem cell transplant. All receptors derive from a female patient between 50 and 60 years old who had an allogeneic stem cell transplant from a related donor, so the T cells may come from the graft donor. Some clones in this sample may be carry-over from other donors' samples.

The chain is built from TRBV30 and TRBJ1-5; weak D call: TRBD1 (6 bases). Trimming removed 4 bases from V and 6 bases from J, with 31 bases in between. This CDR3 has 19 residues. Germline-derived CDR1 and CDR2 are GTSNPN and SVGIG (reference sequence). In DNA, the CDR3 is TGTGCCTGGACCGCGGGGGCCTTTTCCTTTCCCGGGGCACCTCAGCCCCAGCATTTT. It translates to CAWTAGAFSFPGAPQPQHF.

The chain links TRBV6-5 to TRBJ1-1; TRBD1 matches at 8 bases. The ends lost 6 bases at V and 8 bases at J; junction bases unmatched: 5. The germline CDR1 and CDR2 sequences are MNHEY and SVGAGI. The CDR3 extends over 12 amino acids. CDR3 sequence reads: CASRKGDREAFF. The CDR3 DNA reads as TGTGCCAGCAGGAAAGGGGACAGGGAAGCTTTCTTT.

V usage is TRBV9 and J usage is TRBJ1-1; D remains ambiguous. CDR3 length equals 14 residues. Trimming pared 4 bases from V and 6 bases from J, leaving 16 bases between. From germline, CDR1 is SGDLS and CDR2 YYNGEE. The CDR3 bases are TGTGCCAGCAGCCCCCACTATACTGGCCCTGAAGCTTTCTTT. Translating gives CASSPHYTGPEAFF.

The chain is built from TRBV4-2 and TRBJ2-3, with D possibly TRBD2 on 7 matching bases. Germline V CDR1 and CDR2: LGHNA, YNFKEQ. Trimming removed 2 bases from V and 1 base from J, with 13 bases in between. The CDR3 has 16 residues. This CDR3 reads CASSQYGGPGTDTQYF. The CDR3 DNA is TGTGCCAGCAGCCAATACGGGGGGCCGGGCACAGATACGCAGTATTTT.

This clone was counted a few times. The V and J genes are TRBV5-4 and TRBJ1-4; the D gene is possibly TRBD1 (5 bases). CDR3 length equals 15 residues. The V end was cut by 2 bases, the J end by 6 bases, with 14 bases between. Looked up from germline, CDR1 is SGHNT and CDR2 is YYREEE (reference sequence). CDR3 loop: CASSFGGQGDEKLFF. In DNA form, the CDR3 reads TGTGCCAGCAGCTTCGGGGGTCAGGGCGATGAAAAACTGTTTTTT. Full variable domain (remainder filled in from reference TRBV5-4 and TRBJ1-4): ETGVTQSPTHLIKTRGQQVTLRCSSQSGHNTVSWYQQALGQGPQFIFQYYREEENGRGNFPPRFSGLQFPNYSSELNVNALELDDSALYLCASSFGGQGDEKLFFGSGTQLSVL.

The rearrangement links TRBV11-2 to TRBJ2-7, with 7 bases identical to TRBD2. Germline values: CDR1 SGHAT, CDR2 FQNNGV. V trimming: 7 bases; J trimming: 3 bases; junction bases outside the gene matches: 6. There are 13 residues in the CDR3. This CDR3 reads CASTGSGDYEQYF. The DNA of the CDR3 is TGTGCCAGCACCGGCAGCGGGGACTACGAGCAGTACTTC.

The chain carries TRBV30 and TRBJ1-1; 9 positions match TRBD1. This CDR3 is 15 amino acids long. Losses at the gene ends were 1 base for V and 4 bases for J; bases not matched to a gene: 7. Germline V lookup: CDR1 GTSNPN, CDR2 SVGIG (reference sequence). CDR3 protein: CAWSAFTGGPTEAFF. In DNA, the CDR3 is TGTGCCTGGAGTGCATTTACAGGGGGCCCCACTGAAGCTTTCTTT.

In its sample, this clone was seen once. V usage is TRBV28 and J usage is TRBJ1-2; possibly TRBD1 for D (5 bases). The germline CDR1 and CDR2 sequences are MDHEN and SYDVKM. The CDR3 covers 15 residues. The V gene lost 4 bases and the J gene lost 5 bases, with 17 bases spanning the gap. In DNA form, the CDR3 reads TGTGCCAGCAGTTCAGTCGGGACGGCGGGGTATGGCTACACCTTC. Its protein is CASSSVGTAGYGYTF.

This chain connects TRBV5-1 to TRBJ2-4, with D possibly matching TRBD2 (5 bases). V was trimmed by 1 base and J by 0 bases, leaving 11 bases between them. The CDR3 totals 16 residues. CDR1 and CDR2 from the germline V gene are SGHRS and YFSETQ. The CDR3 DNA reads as TGCGCCAGCAGCTTGTCTACCGGGATAGCCAAAAACATTCAGTACTTC. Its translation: CASSLSTGIAKNIQYF.

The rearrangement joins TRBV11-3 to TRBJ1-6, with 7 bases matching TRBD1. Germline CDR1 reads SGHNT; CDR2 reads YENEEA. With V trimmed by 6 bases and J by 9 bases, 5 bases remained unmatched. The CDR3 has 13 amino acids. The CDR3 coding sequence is TGTGCCAGCAGTAAGGGGGCAGGTTCACCCCTCCACTTT. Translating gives CASSKGAGSPLHF. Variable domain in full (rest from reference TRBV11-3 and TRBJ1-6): EAGVVQSPRYKIIEKKQPVAFWCNPISGHNTLYWYLQNLGQGPELLIRYENEEAVDDSQLPKDRFSAERLKGVDSTLKIQPAELGDSAVYLCASSKGAGSPLHFGNGTRLTVT.

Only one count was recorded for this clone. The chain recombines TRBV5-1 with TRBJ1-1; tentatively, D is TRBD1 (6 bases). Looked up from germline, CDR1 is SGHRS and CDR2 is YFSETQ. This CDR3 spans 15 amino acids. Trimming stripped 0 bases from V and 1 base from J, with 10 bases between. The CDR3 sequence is CASSLGQATNTEAFF. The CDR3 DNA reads TGCGCCAGCAGCTTGGGACAGGCCACGAACACTGAAGCTTTCTTT.

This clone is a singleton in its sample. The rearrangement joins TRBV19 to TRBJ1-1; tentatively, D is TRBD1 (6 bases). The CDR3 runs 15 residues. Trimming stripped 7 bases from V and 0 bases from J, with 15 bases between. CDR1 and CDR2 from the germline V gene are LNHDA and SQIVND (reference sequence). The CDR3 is CASIRGDIMNTEAFF. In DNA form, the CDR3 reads TGTGCCAGTATCCGCGGGGACATCATGAACACTGAAGCTTTCTTT.

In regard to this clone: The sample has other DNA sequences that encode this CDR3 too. The CDR3 loop is CSVEDRGNSYEQYF. CDR3 DNA: TGCAGCGTTGAAGACAGGGGAAATTCCTACGAGCAGTACTTC. The chain combines TRBV29-1 with TRBJ2-7, with a weak D call TRBD1 (6 bases). In germline, CDR1 is SQVTM, CDR2 ANQGSEA. The CDR3 is 14 amino acids. V was shortened by 0 bases and J by 1 base, with 10 bases between the two germline ends.

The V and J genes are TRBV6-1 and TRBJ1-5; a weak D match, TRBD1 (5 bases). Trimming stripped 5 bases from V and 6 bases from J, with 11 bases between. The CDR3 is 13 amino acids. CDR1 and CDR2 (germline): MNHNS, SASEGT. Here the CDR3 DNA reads TGTGCCAGCAGTCCCCGGGACTCTCAGCCCCAGCATTTT. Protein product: CASSPRDSQPQHF.

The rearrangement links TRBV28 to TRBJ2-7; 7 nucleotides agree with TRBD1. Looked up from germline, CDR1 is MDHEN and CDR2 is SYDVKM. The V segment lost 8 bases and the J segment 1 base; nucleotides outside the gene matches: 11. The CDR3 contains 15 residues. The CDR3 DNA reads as TGTGCCAGCGGTACAGGGGTTAGAGCGTCCTACGAGCAGTACTTC. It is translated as CASGTGVRASYEQYF.

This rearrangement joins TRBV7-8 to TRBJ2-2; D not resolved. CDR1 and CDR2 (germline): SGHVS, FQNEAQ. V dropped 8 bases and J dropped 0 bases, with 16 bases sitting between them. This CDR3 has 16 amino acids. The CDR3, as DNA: TGTGCCAGCCCCCCCCCGCCCGACCCGAACACCGGGGAGCTGTTTTTT. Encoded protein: CASPPPPDPNTGELFF.

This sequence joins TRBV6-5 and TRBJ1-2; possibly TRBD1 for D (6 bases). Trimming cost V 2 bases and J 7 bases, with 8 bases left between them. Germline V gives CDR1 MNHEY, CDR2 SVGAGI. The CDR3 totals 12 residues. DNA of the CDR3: TGTGCCAGCAGTTACGGAGGGGGTGGCTACACCTTC. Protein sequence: CASSYGGGGYTF.

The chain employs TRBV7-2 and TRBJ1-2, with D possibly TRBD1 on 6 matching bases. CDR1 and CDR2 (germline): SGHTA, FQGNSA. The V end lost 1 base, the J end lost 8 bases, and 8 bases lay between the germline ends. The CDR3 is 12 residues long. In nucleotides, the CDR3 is TGTGCCAGCAGCTTAGAACAGGGAGGCTACACCTTC. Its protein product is CASSLEQGGYTF.

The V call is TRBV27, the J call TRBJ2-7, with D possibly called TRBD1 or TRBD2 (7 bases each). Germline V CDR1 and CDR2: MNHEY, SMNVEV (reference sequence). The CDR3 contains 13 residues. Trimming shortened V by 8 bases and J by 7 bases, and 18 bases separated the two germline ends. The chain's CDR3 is CASGGDSLGEQYF. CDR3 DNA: TGTGCCAGCGGGGGGGACAGCTTGGGGGAGCAGTACTTC.

This chain's CDR3 is CASSLLSGPDEQYF. CDR3 bases: TGTGCCAGCAGTTTATTGTCTGGACCGGACGAGCAGTACTTC. The V gene is TRBV27, the J gene TRBJ2-7, with D uncertain. Between the trimmed V and J ends, which lost 1 base and 5 bases, there was a span of 12 bases. CDR1 MNHEY and CDR2 SMNVEV come from the germline V gene (reference sequence). CDR3 size: 14 residues.